These 14 T cell receptor beta chains were sequenced from one sample in a study of shared T cell receptors in the human thymus. Profiling relied on immunoSEQ multiplex PCR, and the TCRdb table lists in-frame clones only, not all of them. Of 720,000 or so clones listed, approximately 83% are singletons. This sample was also put to use in a study of human thymus T cells.

The sequenced sample consisted of thymocytes. These receptors were taken from a girl under three years old with a congenital heart defect.

This rearrangement joins TRBV6-6 to TRBJ2-7; TRBD1 aligns across 7 bases. The CDR3 consists of 15 residues. Per the germline V gene, CDR1 is MNHNY and CDR2 is SVGAGI (reference sequence). V dropped 5 bases and J dropped 3; count of bases not matched to a gene: 10. The CDR3 region has the DNA TGTGCCAGCAGTCAACGAGGGACAGCTAGCTACGAGCAGTACTTC. Amino acids: CASSQRGTASYEQYF.

This clone is a singleton in its sample. This chain connects TRBV9 to TRBJ2-1, with 11 bases that match TRBD2. The CDR3 runs 16 residues. The V gene's germline CDR1 is SGDLS and CDR2 YYNGEE. The V and J ends lost 2 bases and 9 bases, in that order; junction bases with no gene match: 10. The CDR3 DNA follows: TGTGCCAGCAGCGTTAAGCCTAGCGGGGGGCACCTTGAGCAGTTCTTC. Translation gives CASSVKPSGGHLEQFF. Using reference TRBV9 and TRBJ2-1 for the parts outside the CDR3, the full variable domain is DSGVTQTPKHLITATGQRVTLRCSPRSGDLSVYWYQQSLDQGLQFLIQYYNGEERAKGNILERFSAQQFPDLHSELNLSSLELGDSALYFCASSVKPSGGHLEQFFGPGTRLTVL.

CDR3 DNA sequence: TGTGCCAGCAGCGTAGGGAGAGGGAGCAATCAGCCCCAGCATTTT. Protein: CASSVGRGSNQPQHF. This rearrangement joins TRBV9 to TRBJ1-5; D is unclear. The CDR3 is made up of 15 amino acids. V shed 0 bases and J shed 1 base, with 8 bases lying between them. Per germline, CDR1 SGDLS and CDR2 YYNGEE.

The chain couples TRBV9 to TRBJ1-1, with D perhaps matching TRBD1 (6 bases). The V end lost 3 bases, the J end lost 0 bases, and 21 bases lay between the germline ends. Germline lookup yields CDR1 SGDLS and CDR2 YYNGEE. The CDR3 spans 18 residues. CDR3 sequence (DNA): TGTGCCAGCAGCGCGGAAGGGGGGGTCCCAGACATGAACACTGAAGCTTTCTTT. Translating gives CASSAEGGVPDMNTEAFF.

Here the CDR3 reads CASTPERGSEKLFF. The CDR3 DNA reads as TGTGCCAGCACCCCAGAGCGGGGTTCTGAAAAACTGTTTTTT. V is TRBV11-2 and J is TRBJ1-4; D remains unclear. The CDR3 contains 14 residues. From germline, CDR1 is SGHAT and CDR2 FQNNGV. With 7 bases removed from V and 7 bases from J, the gap between germline ends came to 16 bases.

The J gene is TRBJ2-2, the V gene TRBV2; 13 nucleotides line up with TRBD2. The CDR3 loop spans 22 amino acids. J was trimmed by 7 bases and V by 8 bases; bases with no gene match: 28. CDR1 and CDR2 from the germline V gene are SNHLY and FYNNEI. CDR3 loop: CASGSSVFGRGLAGLKDGELFF. The CDR3 DNA sequence: TGTGCCAGCGGTAGCTCGGTCTTTGGACGGGGACTAGCGGGGCTAAAAGACGGGGAGCTGTTTTTT.

The V and J genes are TRBV5-1 and TRBJ2-2; possible D gene TRBD1, 6 bases. Germline CDR1 is SGHRS and CDR2 is YFSETQ. The CDR3 runs 15 residues. Trimming removed 2 bases at V and 6 bases at J, with 14 bases between. The DNA for the CDR3 is TGCGCCAGCAGCTTAATTTTGGGGGCCTCCGGGGAGCTGTTTTTT. This translates into CASSLILGASGELFF.

This chain joins TRBV6-5 and TRBJ1-2; 9 positions match TRBD1. With 0 bases clipped from V and 4 bases from J, the junction kept 6 bases outside the gene matches. The CDR3 spans 16 residues. CDR1 and CDR2 (germline): MNHEY, SVGAGI. Here the CDR3 DNA reads TGTGCCAGCAGTTACTCGCCGGGACAGGGTCTCTATGGCTACACCTTC. Translated: CASSYSPGQGLYGYTF.

This clone was counted between two and nine times. This chain uses TRBV30 with TRBJ1-6; a possible D gene is TRBD1 (6 bases). There are 16 residues in the CDR3. Germline CDR1 GTSNPN, CDR2 SVGIG (reference sequence). The germline V and J ends were trimmed by 2 bases and 2 bases, with 13 bases remaining between them. The CDR3 bases are TGTGCCTGGAGTCCCCACAGGGTCGCCTATAATTCACCCCTCCACTTT. Protein product: CAWSPHRVAYNSPLHF.

CDR3 DNA: TGCGCCAGCAGCTTGGAACCGGGACAGAAAGAGACCCAGTACTTC. Its translation: CASSLEPGQKETQYF. The chain links TRBV5-1 to TRBJ2-5, with TRBD1 matching 7 bases. Trimming removed 0 bases from V and 3 bases from J; junction bases left unmatched: 5. CDR1 SGHRS and CDR2 YFSETQ come from the germline V gene. The CDR3 length is 15 residues.

The chain couples TRBV14 to TRBJ1-4; D may be TRBD1 (5 bases). Between the trimmed V and J ends, which lost 1 base and 1 base, there was a span of 13 bases. This CDR3 region has 17 residues. Germline V gene lookup returns CDR1 SGHDN and CDR2 FVKESK. CDR3 in amino acids: CASSQATVGGTNEKLFF. DNA of the CDR3: TGTGCCAGCAGCCAAGCGACAGTCGGGGGAACTAATGAAAAACTGTTTTTT.

This clone showed up just a few times. Other DNA sequences in the sample encode the same CDR3. V is TRBV5-1 and J is TRBJ2-2, with unresolved D. CDR3 size: 16 residues. V lost 4 bases, J lost 0 bases, and 13 bases lay in between. Germline assignment: CDR1 SGHRS and CDR2 YFSETQ. The chain's CDR3 is CASSPIAAPNTGELFF. The CDR3 DNA follows: TGCGCCAGCAGCCCGATTGCGGCCCCGAACACCGGGGAGCTGTTTTTT. Filled out from reference TRBV5-1 and TRBJ2-2, the complete variable domain reads KAGVTQTPRYLIKTRGQQVTLSCSPISGHRSVSWYQQTPGQGLQFLFEYFSETQRNKGNFPGRFSGRQFSNSRSEMNVSTLELGDSALYLCASSPIAAPNTGELFFGEGSRLTVL.

In this sample, this clone turned up a few times. The rearrangement joins TRBV6-1 to TRBJ2-6; D unresolved. V shed 7 bases and J shed 0 bases, with 7 bases lying between them. Germline-derived CDR1 and CDR2 are MNHNS and SASEGT. The CDR3 length is 14 residues. The CDR3 region is CASTTHSGANVLTF. Written as DNA, the CDR3 is TGTGCCAGCACTACCCACTCTGGGGCCAACGTCCTGACTTTC.

The genes are TRBV7-2 and TRBJ2-7; D is uncertain. V gave up 7 bases and J gave up 1 base, with 17 bases separating them. The CDR3 runs to 15 residues. Germline V gene data show CDR1 as SGHTA and CDR2 as FQGNSA. CDR3 DNA: TGTGCCAGCACCCCCTCGGGTAAAAATTCCTACGAGCAGTACTTC. Protein product: CASTPSGKNSYEQYF.